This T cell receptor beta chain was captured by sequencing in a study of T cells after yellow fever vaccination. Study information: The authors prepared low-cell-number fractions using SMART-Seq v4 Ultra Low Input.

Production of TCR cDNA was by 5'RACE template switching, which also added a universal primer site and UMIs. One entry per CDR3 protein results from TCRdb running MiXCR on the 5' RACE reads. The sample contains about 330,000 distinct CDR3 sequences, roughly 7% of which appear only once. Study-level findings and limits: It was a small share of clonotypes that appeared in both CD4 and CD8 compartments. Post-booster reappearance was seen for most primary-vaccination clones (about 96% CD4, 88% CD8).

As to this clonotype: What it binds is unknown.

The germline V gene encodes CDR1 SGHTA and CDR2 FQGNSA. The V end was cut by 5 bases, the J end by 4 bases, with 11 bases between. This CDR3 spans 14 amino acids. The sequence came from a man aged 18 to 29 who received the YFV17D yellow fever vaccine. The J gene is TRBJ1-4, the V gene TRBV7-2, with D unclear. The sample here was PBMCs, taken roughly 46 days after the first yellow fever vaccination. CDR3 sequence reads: CASSRQQYNEKLFF. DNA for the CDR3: TGTGCCAGCAGCCGCCAGCAGTATAATGAAAAACTGTTTTTT.